These T cell receptor beta chains were read from a single sample in a study of neoadjuvant anti-PD-1 for oral cavity cancer. Sequencing used immunoSEQ multiplex PCR; TCRdb keeps in-frame clones, though not all of them. The sample has over 8,500 clones, approximately 61% seen once. The material was tumor tissue, obtained before nivolumab (anti-PD-1) treatment. The receptors stem from a person aged 40 to 85 with oral cavity squamous cell carcinoma. The conserved cysteine and the conserved F or W are not part of the CDR3 here. A D gene is named only where the DNA matches it firmly. For some rows the clone size is stated as once, few or many, or as a class when expanded; others skip it.

ASSFMRTGEAF	TRBV11-2	TRBJ1-1	.	TRBD1
ASSVGTGLAGAEQY	TRBV10-1	TRBJ2-7	few	TRBD2
ASGGGGSGRLQETQY	TRBV10-2	TRBJ2-5	.	TRBD2
AIRGGDTANYGYT	TRBV10-3	TRBJ1-2	.	.
ASSSLGENTIY	TRBV5-1	TRBJ1-3	.	.
ASSLDSSYEQY	TRBV11-2	TRBJ2-7	few	.
ASSLEQGSSYNEQF	TRBV11-3	TRBJ2-1	.	.
ASSPTPLLIMNYEQY	TRBV2	TRBJ2-7	.	.
ASSPPGQSYEQY	TRBV18	TRBJ2-7	.	.
ARSRLRPSGGALGELF	TRBV4-1	TRBJ2-2	.	TRBD2
SARRRDEAF	TRBV20-1	TRBJ1-1	.	.
ASSGDRGGYGYT	TRBV5-1	TRBJ1-2	few	TRBD1
ASSVGDGVPLLTEAF	TRBV6-4	TRBJ1-1	.	.
ASTIPGQTQPQH	TRBV28	TRBJ1-5	.	.
ASSSYRGKPHSYT	TRBV27	TRBJ1-2	once	TRBD1
ASSSGRWDYEQY	TRBV5-4	TRBJ2-7	few	.
ASSQRNYGYT	TRBV4-2	TRBJ1-2	.	.
ASSQGGYEQY	TRBV14	TRBJ2-7	few	.
ASSKPGHEKLF	TRBV6-5	TRBJ1-4	once	.
ASSLWTPGNQPQH	TRBV28	TRBJ1-5	.	.
ASSKTRRTNYGYT	TRBV19	TRBJ1-2	few	.
ASSVVGASTDTQY	TRBV9	TRBJ2-3	.	.
ASSLRGSGSNEKLF	TRBV5-5	TRBJ1-4	.	.
ASSRTGGQPQH	TRBV19	TRBJ1-5	.	TRBD1
SAGFLTEAF	TRBV20-1	TRBJ1-1	few	.
AWARDSRFSEQY	TRBV30	TRBJ2-7	.	TRBD1
ASSLSSGTYGEQF	TRBV7-3	TRBJ2-1	.	TRBD2
ASSLAPGQGSTGELF	TRBV5-1	TRBJ2-2	.	TRBD1
ASRHRDSGANVLT	TRBV6-1	TRBJ2-6	once	.
ASSLQGASYGYT	TRBV11-2	TRBJ1-2	.	TRBD1
ASSPWGNQETQY	TRBV18	TRBJ2-5	.	.
ASSPDFGTGREYNEQF	TRBV18	TRBJ2-1	.	.
ASSLGSMNTEAF	TRBV5-4	TRBJ1-1	.	.
ASSQVRGLAGVRGTGELF	TRBV4-1	TRBJ2-2	.	TRBD2
ASSGGQGSRVNTEAF	TRBV5-4	TRBJ1-1	few	TRBD1
ASSLGAFQAF	TRBV7-9	TRBJ1-1	.	.
ASSRWTSRNSYNEQF	TRBV5-6	TRBJ2-1	.	TRBD2
ASSLGANYGYT	TRBV28	TRBJ1-2	.	.
ASSRNDGGSPLH	TRBV7-9	TRBJ1-6	few	.
ASSLEVPGTGANVLT	TRBV7-7	TRBJ2-6	.	.
ASSVGQSGSYGYT	TRBV9	TRBJ1-2	.	.
ASSHLGTGGREKLF	TRBV19	TRBJ1-4	.	TRBD1
ASSKREDNEQF	TRBV18	TRBJ2-1	.	TRBD2
ASSFSTGLSSGANVLT	TRBV11-2	TRBJ2-6	.	.
ASSVDLAGVDTQY	TRBV9	TRBJ2-3	.	TRBD2
ASRYASGQDAYEQY	TRBV27	.	.	TRBD1
ASSLGARNTIY	TRBV7-8	TRBJ1-3	.	.
ASSSQRNYGYT	TRBV6-5	TRBJ1-2	once	.
ASSKEDRGNEKLF	TRBV5-1	TRBJ1-4	.	TRBD1
ASSPVIQASEQY	TRBV11-2	TRBJ2-7	.	.
ASAFVSGTDTQY	TRBV28	TRBJ2-3	.	.
ASSSTSLGRNYGYT	TRBV28	TRBJ1-2	.	.
ASRATGTRRSTNYGYT	TRBV9	TRBJ1-2	.	.
ASNSALTDTQY	TRBV27	TRBJ2-3	few	.
ASSYHPTDNSPLH	TRBV5-1	TRBJ1-6	.	.
ASSVGVGYSGANVLT	TRBV9	TRBJ2-6	.	.
ASSGLGQGTYEQY	TRBV6-1	TRBJ2-7	.	TRBD1